These 3 T cell receptor beta chains share one sample of origin, sequenced in a study of regulatory T cells in long-lasting Graves disease. Construction of TCR beta libraries relied on iRepertoire HTBI primers and on Arm-PCR targeting CDR3 regions. A single record per CDR3 protein comes from TCRdb applying MiXCR to the multiplex PCR reads. Here the sample spans 300,000 to 400,000 distinct CDR3 sequences, roughly 21% being singletons. Sample time point: persistent/refractory GD, antithyroid drugs over 5 years with positive TRAb. Scientists built the TCR library using RNA that was extracted from PBMCs. Sequencing used peripheral blood mononuclear cells (PBMCs), obtained when the disease was refractory, from a patient treated with antithyroid drugs. These receptors all stem from a female donor with Graves disease.

This clonotype was counted many times. V usage is TRBV18 and J usage is TRBJ1-4, with D unclear. Trimming removed 1 base from V and 4 bases from J, with 10 bases in between. Germline V gene sequence: CDR1 KGHSH, CDR2 LQKENI. This CDR3 comprises 15 residues. The CDR3 here is CASSPRINSNEKLFF. The CDR3 nucleotides are TGTGCCAGCTCACCACGGATAAACAGTAATGAAAAACTGTTTTTT.

This clonotype was seen many times. The chain links TRBV6-1 to TRBJ1-2, with D perhaps matching TRBD1 (5 bases). Trimming removed 6 bases at V and 4 bases at J, with 15 bases between. This CDR3 region has 14 residues. The germline CDR1 and CDR2 sequences are MNHNS and SASEGT. CDR3 bases: TGTGCCAGCAGGTCCAGGGAGCCGATCTATGGCTACACCTTC. This codes for CASRSREPIYGYTF.

This clonotype was recorded many times. The chain is built from TRBV20-1 and TRBJ2-5; TRBD2 matches 7 bases. After removal of 2 bases from V and 5 bases from J, the junction contained 11 bases not matched to a gene. The CDR3 totals 15 residues. From germline, CDR1 is DFQATT and CDR2 SNEGSKA (reference sequence). CDR3 DNA sequence: TGCAGTGCTAGAAGCAGACTAGCAGGGCGGGAGACCCAGTACTTC. Its protein product is CSARSRLAGRETQYF.